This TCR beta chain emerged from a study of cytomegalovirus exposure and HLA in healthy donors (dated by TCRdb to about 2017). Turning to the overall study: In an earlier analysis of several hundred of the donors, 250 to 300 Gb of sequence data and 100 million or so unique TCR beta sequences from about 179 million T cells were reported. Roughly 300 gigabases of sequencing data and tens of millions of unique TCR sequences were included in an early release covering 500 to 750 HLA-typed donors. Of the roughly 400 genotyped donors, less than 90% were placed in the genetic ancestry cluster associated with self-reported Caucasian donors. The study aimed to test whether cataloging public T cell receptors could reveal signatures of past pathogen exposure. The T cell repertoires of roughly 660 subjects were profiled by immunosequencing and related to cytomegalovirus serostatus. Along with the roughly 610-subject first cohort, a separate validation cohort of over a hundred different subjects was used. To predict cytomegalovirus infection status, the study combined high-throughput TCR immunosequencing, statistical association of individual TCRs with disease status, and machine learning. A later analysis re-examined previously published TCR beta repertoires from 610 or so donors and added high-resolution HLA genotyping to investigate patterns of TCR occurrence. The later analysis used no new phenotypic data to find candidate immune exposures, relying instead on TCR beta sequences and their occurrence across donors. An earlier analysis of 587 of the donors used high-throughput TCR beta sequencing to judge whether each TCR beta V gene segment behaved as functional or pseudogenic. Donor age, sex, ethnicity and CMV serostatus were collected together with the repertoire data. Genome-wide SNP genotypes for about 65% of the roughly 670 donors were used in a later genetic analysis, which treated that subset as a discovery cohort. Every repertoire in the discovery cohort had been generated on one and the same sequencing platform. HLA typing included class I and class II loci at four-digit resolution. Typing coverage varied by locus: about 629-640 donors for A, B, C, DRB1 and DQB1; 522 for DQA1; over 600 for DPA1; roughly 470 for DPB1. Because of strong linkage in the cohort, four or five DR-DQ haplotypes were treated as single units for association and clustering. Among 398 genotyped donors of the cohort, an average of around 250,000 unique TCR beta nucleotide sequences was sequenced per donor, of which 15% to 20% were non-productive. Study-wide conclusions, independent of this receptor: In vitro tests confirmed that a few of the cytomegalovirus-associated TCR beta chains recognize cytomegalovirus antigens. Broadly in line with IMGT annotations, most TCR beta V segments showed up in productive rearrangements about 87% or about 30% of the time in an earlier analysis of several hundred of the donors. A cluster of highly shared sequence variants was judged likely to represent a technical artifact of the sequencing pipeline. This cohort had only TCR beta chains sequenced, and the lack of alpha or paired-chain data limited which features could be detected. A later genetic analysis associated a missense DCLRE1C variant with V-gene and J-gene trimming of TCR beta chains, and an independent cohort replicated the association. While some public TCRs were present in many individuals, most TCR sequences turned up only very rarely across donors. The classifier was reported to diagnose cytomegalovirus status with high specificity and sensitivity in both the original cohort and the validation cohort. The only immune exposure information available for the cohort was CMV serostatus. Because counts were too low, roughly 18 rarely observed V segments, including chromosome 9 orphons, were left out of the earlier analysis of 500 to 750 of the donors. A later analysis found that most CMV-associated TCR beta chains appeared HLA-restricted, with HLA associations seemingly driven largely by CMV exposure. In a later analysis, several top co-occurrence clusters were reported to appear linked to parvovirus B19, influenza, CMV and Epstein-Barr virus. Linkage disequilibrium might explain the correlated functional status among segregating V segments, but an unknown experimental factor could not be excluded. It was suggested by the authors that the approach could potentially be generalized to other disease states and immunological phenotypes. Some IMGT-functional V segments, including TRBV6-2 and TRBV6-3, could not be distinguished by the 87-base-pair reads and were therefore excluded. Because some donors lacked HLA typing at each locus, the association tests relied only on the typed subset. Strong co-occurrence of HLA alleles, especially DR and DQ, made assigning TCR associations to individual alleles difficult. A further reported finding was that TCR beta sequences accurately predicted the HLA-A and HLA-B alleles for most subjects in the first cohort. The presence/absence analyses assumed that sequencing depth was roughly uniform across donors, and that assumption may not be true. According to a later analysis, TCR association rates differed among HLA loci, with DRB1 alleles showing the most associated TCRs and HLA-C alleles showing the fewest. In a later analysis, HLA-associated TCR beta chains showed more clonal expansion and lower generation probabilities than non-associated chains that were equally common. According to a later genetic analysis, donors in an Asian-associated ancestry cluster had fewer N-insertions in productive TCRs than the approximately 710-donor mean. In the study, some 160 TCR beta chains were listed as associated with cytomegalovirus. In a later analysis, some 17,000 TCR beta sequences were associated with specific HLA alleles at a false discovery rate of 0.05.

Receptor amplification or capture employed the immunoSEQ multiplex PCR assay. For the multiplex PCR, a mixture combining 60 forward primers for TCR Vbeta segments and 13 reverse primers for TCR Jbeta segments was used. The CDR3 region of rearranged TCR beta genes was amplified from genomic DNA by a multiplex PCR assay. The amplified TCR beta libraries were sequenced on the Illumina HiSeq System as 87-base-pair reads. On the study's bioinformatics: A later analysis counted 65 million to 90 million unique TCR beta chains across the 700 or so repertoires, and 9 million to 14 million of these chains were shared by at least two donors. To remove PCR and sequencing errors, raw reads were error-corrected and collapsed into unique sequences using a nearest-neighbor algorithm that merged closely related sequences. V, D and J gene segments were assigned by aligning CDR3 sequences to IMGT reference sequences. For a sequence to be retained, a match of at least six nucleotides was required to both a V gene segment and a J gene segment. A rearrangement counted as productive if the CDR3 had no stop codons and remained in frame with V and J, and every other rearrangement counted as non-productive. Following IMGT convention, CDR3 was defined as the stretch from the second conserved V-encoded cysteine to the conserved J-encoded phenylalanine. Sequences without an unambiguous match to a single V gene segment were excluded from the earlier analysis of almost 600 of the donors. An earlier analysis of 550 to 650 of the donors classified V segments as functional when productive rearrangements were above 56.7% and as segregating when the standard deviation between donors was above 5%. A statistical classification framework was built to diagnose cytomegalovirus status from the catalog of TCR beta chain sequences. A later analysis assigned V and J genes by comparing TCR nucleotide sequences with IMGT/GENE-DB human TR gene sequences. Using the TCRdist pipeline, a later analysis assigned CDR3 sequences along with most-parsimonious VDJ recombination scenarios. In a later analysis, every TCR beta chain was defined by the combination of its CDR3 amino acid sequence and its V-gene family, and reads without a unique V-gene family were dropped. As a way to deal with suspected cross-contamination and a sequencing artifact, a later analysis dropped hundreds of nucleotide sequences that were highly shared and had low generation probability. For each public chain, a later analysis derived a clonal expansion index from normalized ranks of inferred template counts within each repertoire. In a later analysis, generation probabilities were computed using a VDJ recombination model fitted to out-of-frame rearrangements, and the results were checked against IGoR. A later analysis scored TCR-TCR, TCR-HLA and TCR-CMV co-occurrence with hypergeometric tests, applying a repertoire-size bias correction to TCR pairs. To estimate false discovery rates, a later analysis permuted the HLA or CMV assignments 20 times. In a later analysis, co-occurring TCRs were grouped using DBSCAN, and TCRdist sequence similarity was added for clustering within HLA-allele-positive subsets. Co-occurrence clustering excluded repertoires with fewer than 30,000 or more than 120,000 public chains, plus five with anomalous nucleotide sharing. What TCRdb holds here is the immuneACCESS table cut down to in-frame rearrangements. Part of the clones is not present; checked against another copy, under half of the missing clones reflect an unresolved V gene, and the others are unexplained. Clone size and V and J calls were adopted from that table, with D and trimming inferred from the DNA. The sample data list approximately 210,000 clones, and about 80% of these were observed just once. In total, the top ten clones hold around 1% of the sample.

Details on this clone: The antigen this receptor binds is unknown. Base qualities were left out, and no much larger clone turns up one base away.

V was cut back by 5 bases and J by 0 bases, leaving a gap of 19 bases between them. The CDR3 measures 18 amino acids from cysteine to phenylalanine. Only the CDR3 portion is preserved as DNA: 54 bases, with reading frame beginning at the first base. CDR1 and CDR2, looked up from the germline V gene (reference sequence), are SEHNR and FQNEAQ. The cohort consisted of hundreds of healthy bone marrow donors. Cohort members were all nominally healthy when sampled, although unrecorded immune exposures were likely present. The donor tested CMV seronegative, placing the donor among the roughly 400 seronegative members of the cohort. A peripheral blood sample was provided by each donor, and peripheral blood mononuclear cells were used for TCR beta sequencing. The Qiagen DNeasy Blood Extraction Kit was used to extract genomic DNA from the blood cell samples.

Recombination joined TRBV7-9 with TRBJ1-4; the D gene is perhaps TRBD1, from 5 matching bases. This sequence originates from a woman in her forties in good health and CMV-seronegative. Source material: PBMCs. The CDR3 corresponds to CASSRSTGVGSTNEKLFF. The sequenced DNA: TGTGCCAGCAGCCGGAGTACAGGCGTGGGTTCAACTAATGAAAAACTGTTTTTT.